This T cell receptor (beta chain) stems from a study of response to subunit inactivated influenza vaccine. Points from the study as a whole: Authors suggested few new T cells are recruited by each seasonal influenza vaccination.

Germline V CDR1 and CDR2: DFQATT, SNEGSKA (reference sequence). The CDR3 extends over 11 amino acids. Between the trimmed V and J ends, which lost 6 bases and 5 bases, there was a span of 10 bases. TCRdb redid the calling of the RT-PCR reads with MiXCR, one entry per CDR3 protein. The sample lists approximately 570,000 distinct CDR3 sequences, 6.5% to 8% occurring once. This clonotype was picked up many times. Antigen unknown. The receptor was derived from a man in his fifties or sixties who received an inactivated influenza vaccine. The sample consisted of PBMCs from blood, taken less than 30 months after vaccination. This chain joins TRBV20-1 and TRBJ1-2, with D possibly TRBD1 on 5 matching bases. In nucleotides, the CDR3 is TGCAGTGCCAGACAGCTATATGGCTACACCTTC. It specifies CSARQLYGYTF.